This is a list of T cell receptor beta chains from one sample in a study of early T cells in non-severe SARS-CoV-2 infection. One entry per CDR3 protein, called by TCRdb with MiXCR from the 5' RACE reads. The sample lists roughly 42,000 distinct CDR3 sequences, more than 9% occurring once. The sequencing sample was made of whole blood. All receptors come from an adult who was a healthcare worker with PCR-confirmed SARS-CoV-2 infection or an uninfected control (not recorded which). The CDR3 runs from the conserved cysteine through the conserved F or W. The D gene is left open where the match is weak. Size values are once, few and many counts, or a class for expanded clones, and some rows have none.

>TRBV2|TRBJ2-5|-|-
TGTGCCAGCAACCTTCAAGAGACCCAGTACTTC
CASNLQETQYF
>TRBV3-1|TRBJ2-2|few|-
TGTGCCAGCAATAGGGGAGTGAACACCGGGGAGCTGTTTTTT
CASNRGVNTGELFF
>TRBV12-3/TRBV12-4|TRBJ1-1|many|-
TGTGCCAGCAGCCCCCCCCCCTGGACTGAAGCTTTCTTT
CASSPPPWTEAFF
>TRBV12-3/TRBV12-4|TRBJ1-1|few|-
TGTGCCAGCAGTTGGGACCGACAGAACACTGAAGCTTTCTTT
CASSWDRQNTEAFF
>TRBV12-3/TRBV12-4|TRBJ2-2|-|-
TGTGCCAGCACCCCATCCCTAGCGACCGGGGAGCTGTTTTTT
CASTPSLATGELFF
>TRBV9|TRBJ1-2|once|-
TGTGCCAGCAGCAACGCAAAGGGCCCAAATGGCTACACCTTC
CASSNAKGPNGYTF
>TRBV20-1|TRBJ2-5|many|-
TGCAGTGCCAAGAGCTTTGGCATGGAGACCCAGTACTTC
CSAKSFGMETQYF
>TRBV12-3/TRBV12-4|TRBJ2-7|-|-
TGTGCCAGCAGTGATACGATTAGCTCCTACGAGCAGTACTTC
CASSDTISSYEQYF
>TRBV7-3|TRBJ2-1|few|-
TGTGCCAGCGCCCTTGGACTACCCGGAAACAATGAGCAGTTCTTC
CASALGLPGNNEQFF
>TRBV28|TRBJ2-1|many|TRBD2
TGTGCCAGCAGTAAATCACTAGCGGGAGTAAATGAGCAGTTCTTC
CASSKSLAGVNEQFF
>TRBV19|TRBJ1-5|many|TRBD1
TGTGCCAGTGAGGGCCCAACAGGGGAGGGCAATCAGCCCCAGCATTTT
CASEGPTGEGNQPQHF
>TRBV7-2|TRBJ2-7|few|-
TGTGCCAGCAGCTTAACAGGGAGGTACGAGCAGTACTTC
CASSLTGRYEQYF
>TRBV6-2/TRBV6-3|TRBJ2-1|-|-
TGTGCCAGCAGTAACTCCAATGTTAGAAAGCAGTTCTTC
CASSNSNVRKQFF
>TRBV2|TRBJ1-1|-|-
TGTGCCAGCAGTGAAGGGATTACTGAAGCTTTCTTT
CASSEGITEAFF
>TRBV5-6|TRBJ1-1|-|-
TGTGCCAGCAGCTTCGGCACAGGCCCGAACACTGAAGCTTTCTTT
CASSFGTGPNTEAFF
>TRBV5-1|TRBJ2-1|many|TRBD2
TGCGCCAGCAGCCCCCAGACTAGCGGGAGTGGCCCCGCCTTAGAGTTCTTC
CASSPQTSGSGPALEFF
>TRBV20-1|TRBJ2-3|-|-
TGCAGTGCGAGGGACATTAGCACAGATACGCAGTATTTT
CSARDISTDTQYF